Below, one T cell receptor (beta chain) is given with its context. The data belong to a study of T-cell reconstitution after alpha-beta-depleted transplantation in children. The V gene's germline CDR1 is SGHDN and CDR2 FVKESK. This CDR3 spans 12 amino acids. V lost 1 base, J lost 12 bases, and 5 bases stayed unmatched. Preparation of the TCRbeta library was carried out with unique molecular identifiers. TCRdb re-derived calls from the PCR reads in MiXCR, one entry per CDR3 protein. Among about half a million distinct CDR3 sequences, around 13% were seen once, and the ten largest hold about 6%. The chain carries TRBV14 and TRBJ2-7; 8 bases are a match to TRBD2. This specimen consisted of PBMCs from the stem cell graft donor, obtained from the stem cell graft. This clonotype originated in a human donor who donated a stem cell graft to a child with combined immunodeficiency. The CDR3 coding sequence is TGTGCCAGCAGCCAAGGAGGGACTAGTCGGTACTTC. It specifies CASSQGGTSRYF.